These 11 T cell receptor beta chains originate from one sample sequenced in a study of patients and donors after allogeneic stem cell transplantation. A single record per CDR3 protein comes from TCRdb applying MiXCR to the RT-PCR reads. The sample has hundreds of thousands of distinct CDR3 sequences; more than 15% are singletons. Sequencing used blood, either unsorted or a sorted T cell fraction (not recorded which). These receptors originate from a human donor who was either an allogeneic HSCT recipient or a stem cell or donor lymphocyte infusion donor (not recorded which). It is not recorded whose cells these are; they may come from a transplant donor.

The table lists this clonotype with a few counts. This rearrangement joins TRBV24-1 to TRBJ2-7; the match to TRBD2 covers 10 bases. J was trimmed by 3 bases and V by 2 bases; bases with no gene match: 6. Germline CDR1 KGHDR, CDR2 SFDVKD. The CDR3 sequence is 16 residues long. This CDR3 reads CATSDSRTSGHYEQYF. The CDR3 DNA reads TGTGCCACCAGTGATTCGAGGACTAGCGGACACTACGAGCAGTACTTC.

This clonotype was counted a few times. The genes are TRBV12-3 or TRBV12-4 and TRBJ2-6; 8 nucleotides align to TRBD1. V lost 7 bases and J lost 0; bases outside the gene matches: 14. The CDR3 totals 19 residues. CDR3 amino acids: CASTFQDRALSSGANVLTF. Written as DNA, the CDR3 is TGTGCCAGCACCTTTCAGGACAGGGCATTAAGCTCTGGGGCCAACGTCCTGACTTTC.

In its sample, this clonotype was seen a few times. This chain uses TRBV5-1 with TRBJ1-1; D possibly corresponds to TRBD1 (6 bases). Per the germline V gene, CDR1 is SGHRS and CDR2 is YFSETQ. The CDR3 contains 14 residues. V lost 3 bases and J lost 5, with 14 bases in between. DNA of the CDR3: TGCGCCAGCAGCTGGGGCAGGGGCCTAACTGAAGCTTTCTTT. Amino acid sequence: CASSWGRGLTEAFF.

This clonotype was seen many times. The chain uses TRBV20-1 and TRBJ2-1; D is ambiguous. The germline V and J ends were trimmed by 6 bases and 3 bases, with 6 bases remaining between them. Germline CDR1 and CDR2: DFQATT and SNEGSKA (reference sequence). This CDR3 is built from 11 residues. The CDR3 coding sequence is TGCAGTGCCCCGGTCTACAATGAGCAGTTCTTC. It translates to CSAPVYNEQFF.

This CDR3 reads CASSVGQNFQETQYF. CDR3 DNA sequence: TGTGCCAGCAGCGTAGGACAGAACTTCCAAGAGACCCAGTACTTC. The V and J genes are TRBV9 and TRBJ2-5; D possibly corresponds to TRBD1 (5 bases). This CDR3 contains 15 residues. CDR1 and CDR2 (germline): SGDLS, YYNGEE. Deletions cut 0 bases from V and 1 base from J, with 10 bases between.

V gene TRBV11-2 combines with J gene TRBJ2-7; D might be TRBD1 (6 bases). Germline V gene data show CDR1 as SGHAT and CDR2 as FQNNGV. V shed 5 bases and J shed 4 bases, with 12 bases lying between them. The CDR3 covers 13 residues. CDR3 in DNA: TGTGCCAGCAGCGTCGACAGGATGTACGAGCAGTACTTC. Translation gives CASSVDRMYEQYF.

The chain carries TRBV7-2 and TRBJ1-1; 9 bases are shared with TRBD1. The ends lost 5 bases at V and 1 base at J; junction bases unmatched: 5. There are 15 residues in the CDR3. Germline loops: CDR1 SGHTA, CDR2 FQGNSA. Written as DNA, the CDR3 is TGTGCCAGCAGCATAAGACAGGGGGGGAACACTGAAGCTTTCTTT. Its translation is CASSIRQGGNTEAFF.

The J gene is TRBJ1-1, the V gene TRBV4-1; tentatively, D is TRBD1 (6 bases). This CDR3 is 14 amino acids long. Germline CDR1 MGHRA, CDR2 YSYEKL. Deletions cut 6 bases from V and 1 base from J, with 12 bases between. The CDR3 DNA reads TGCGCCAGCAGGACGACAGGTCGGAACACTGAAGCTTTCTTT. Its translation: CASRTTGRNTEAFF.

The J gene is TRBJ2-7, the V gene TRBV27; D is possibly TRBD1 or TRBD2 (5 bases each). CDR3 length: 14 residues. In germline, CDR1 is MNHEY, CDR2 SMNVEV (reference sequence). Trimming cost V 0 bases and J 4 bases, with 10 bases left between them. In DNA, the CDR3 is TGTGCCAGCAGTTTATCGGGAGACAGATACGAGCAGTACTTC. This gives the protein CASSLSGDRYEQYF.

The chain uses TRBV6-1 and TRBJ2-2, with 8 bases that match TRBD2. V gave up 5 bases and J gave up 4 bases; unmatched junction bases: 12. Germline V gene data show CDR1 as MNHNS and CDR2 as SASEGT. The CDR3 covers 17 residues. The CDR3 is CASSPTGGTLGTGELFF. The DNA of the CDR3 is TGTGCCAGCAGTCCCACGGGGGGGACCTTAGGCACCGGGGAGCTGTTTTTT.

As regards this clonotype: This CDR3 is missing its conserved last phenylalanine or tryptophan, likely due to a read error. The gene calls are TRBV20-1 and TRBJ2-3, with TRBD2 identical over 11 bases. V dropped 3 bases and J dropped 6; count of bases not matched to a gene: 5. This CDR3 is built from 14 residues. Germline V gene sequence: CDR1 DFQATT, CDR2 SNEGSKA (reference sequence). The CDR3 DNA reads TGCAGTGCTAGGACTAGCGGGAAGAAGGATACGCAGTATTTA. Translation gives CSARTSGKKDTQYL.